The next 18 T cell receptor beta chains were all read from a single sample in a study of blood T cell repertoires in COVID-19. TCRdb's table, derived via immunoSEQ multiplex PCR, lists solely in-frame clones and lacks some. Of 70,000 or so clones listed, around 84% were seen once; the top ten hold 11%. Sequenced: peripheral blood. Receptors were obtained from a man between 65 and 85 years old with active or convalescent COVID-19.

This chain links TRBV7-2 with TRBJ2-3; maybe TRBD1 (6 bases). Germline CDR1 SGHTA, CDR2 FQGNSA. Trimming cost V 8 bases and J 3 bases, with 18 bases left between them. The CDR3 runs to 15 residues. This CDR3 reads CASGNSLQGTDTQYF. In nucleotides, the CDR3 is TGTGCCAGCGGGAACTCTCTGCAGGGGACAGATACGCAGTATTTT. Looking up the rest from reference TRBV7-2 and TRBJ2-3 gives the full variable domain: GAGVSQSPSNKVTEKGKDVELRCDPISGHTALYWYRQSLGQGLEFLIYFQGNSAPDKSGLPSDRFSAERTGGSVSTLTIQRTQQEDSAVYLCASGNSLQGTDTQYFGPGTRLTVL.

The rearrangement joins TRBV6-5 to TRBJ1-3, with TRBD1 matching 9 bases. The CDR3 is made up of 15 amino acids. J was trimmed by 2 bases and V by 6 bases; bases with no gene match: 5. The germline CDR1 and CDR2 sequences are MNHEY and SVGAGI. CDR3 protein: CASSRTGGPGNTIYF. For the CDR3, the DNA is TGTGCCAGCAGCAGAACAGGGGGCCCTGGAAACACCATATATTTT.

The chain couples TRBV27 to TRBJ2-5; 9 nucleotides align to TRBD1. V lost 6 bases to trimming and J lost 5 bases; unmatched junction nucleotides: 13. This CDR3 is 16 amino acids long. Germline CDR1 MNHEY, CDR2 SMNVEV (reference sequence). The CDR3 spells CASRPDRGWLGETQYF. CDR3 in DNA: TGTGCCAGCAGACCCGACAGGGGGTGGCTAGGTGAGACCCAGTACTTC.

V usage is TRBV4-1 and J usage is TRBJ1-4, with D tentatively TRBD1 (6 bases). The CDR3 spans 19 residues. The ends were cut back, 4 bases at V and 0 bases at J, with 21 bases in the middle. Germline assignment: CDR1 MGHRA and CDR2 YSYEKL. In DNA form, the CDR3 reads TGCGCCAGCAGCCCAGCCCCTATGACAGGTGCTGCAACTAATGAAAAACTGTTTTTT. It encodes CASSPAPMTGAATNEKLFF.

The gene calls are TRBV19 and TRBJ2-5, with D perhaps matching TRBD2 (6 bases). Germline V gives CDR1 LNHDA, CDR2 SQIVND (reference sequence). The V end lost 4 bases, the J end lost 5 bases, and 14 bases lay between the germline ends. The CDR3 totals 14 residues. CDR3 amino acids: CASSRRGGGETQYF. The CDR3 region has the DNA TGTGCCAGTAGTAGGAGGGGTGGCGGTGAGACCCAGTACTTC.

This clone has more than one count but fewer than ten. The chain is built from TRBV19 and TRBJ1-5; 7 nucleotides match TRBD1. CDR3 length: 15 residues. Looked up from germline, CDR1 is LNHDA and CDR2 is SQIVND (reference sequence). V trimming: 3 bases; J trimming: 3 bases; junction bases outside the gene matches: 5. CDR3 amino acids: CASSMGDSLNQPQHF. As DNA, the CDR3 is TGTGCCAGTAGTATGGGGGACAGCCTCAATCAGCCCCAGCATTTT.

This clone was found many times. The chain carries TRBV15 and TRBJ2-1; 10 bases match TRBD2. From germline, CDR1 is LNHNV and CDR2 YYDKDF (reference sequence). Unmatched junction bases numbered 15, after V lost 5 bases and J lost 8 bases. CDR3 length: 17 amino acids. The chain's CDR3 is CATSVWTSGLRMDEQFF. The DNA of the CDR3 is TGTGCCACCAGCGTATGGACTAGCGGCCTACGTATGGATGAGCAGTTCTTC.

J is TRBJ2-3 and V is TRBV7-2; TRBD2 matches 12 bases. The CDR3 has 17 residues. With V trimmed by 1 base and J by 4 bases, 6 bases remained unmatched. Per germline, CDR1 SGHTA and CDR2 FQGNSA. The CDR3 here is CASSLVGLAGTADTQYF. The CDR3 DNA reads TGTGCCAGCAGCTTAGTGGGACTAGCGGGCACCGCAGATACGCAGTATTTT.

The genes are TRBV30 and TRBJ1-5, with TRBD1 matching over 7 bases. This CDR3 is 15 amino acids long. V shed 0 bases and J 3 bases; nucleotides not matched to a gene: 5. CDR1 is GTSNPN, CDR2 SVGIG, per germline (reference sequence). The CDR3 nucleotides are TGTGCCTGGAGTGTAGGCAGGGGGAACAATCAGCCCCAGCATTTT. Its protein is CAWSVGRGNNQPQHF.

This chain uses TRBV7-9 with TRBJ2-1, with 7 bases that match TRBD2. The CDR3 is 14 residues long. J gave up 2 bases and V 7 bases, and 5 bases lay outside the gene matches. Germline CDR1 is SEHNR and CDR2 is FQNEAQ (reference sequence). In DNA, the CDR3 is TGTGCCAGCACTCCGACTAGCACCTACAATGAGCAGTTCTTC. Protein: CASTPTSTYNEQFF.

The chain couples TRBV4-1 to TRBJ2-7; 7 bases match TRBD1. CDR1 and CDR2 (germline): MGHRA, YSYEKL. V trimming: 3 bases; J trimming: 6 bases; junction bases outside the gene matches: 14. There are 16 residues in the CDR3. CDR3 DNA: TGCGCCAGCAGCCACGCGGACAGGTCTACAACCGCCGAGCAGTACTTC. It codes for CASSHADRSTTAEQYF.

The V gene is TRBV5-1, the J gene TRBJ2-7; 7 nucleotides agree with TRBD1. CDR3 length: 14 residues. J was trimmed by 5 bases and V by 4 bases; bases with no gene match: 9. Germline CDR1 SGHRS, CDR2 YFSETQ. The CDR3 is CASSRQGNNDEQYF. In nucleotides, the CDR3 is TGCGCCAGCAGCCGACAGGGAAACAACGACGAGCAGTACTTC.

CDR3 in amino acids: CASSFVGRGLTNTEAFF. The CDR3 coding sequence is TGTGCCAGCAGTTTCGTCGGCAGGGGGTTGACGAACACTGAAGCTTTCTTT. The chain joins TRBV28 to TRBJ1-1; TRBD1 matches at 7 bases. The CDR3 consists of 17 residues. Per the germline V gene, CDR1 is MDHEN and CDR2 is SYDVKM. V trimming: 3 bases; J trimming: 1 base; junction bases outside the gene matches: 11. Full variable domain (remainder filled in from reference TRBV28 and TRBJ1-1): DVKVTQSSRYLVKRTGEKVFLECVQDMDHENMFWYRQDPGLGLRLIYFSYDVKMKEKGDIPEGYSVSREKKERFSLILESASTNQTSMYLCASSFVGRGLTNTEAFFGQGTRLTVV.

The rearrangement joins TRBV7-3 to TRBJ2-3; D call uncertain. The length of the CDR3 is 14 residues. The ends were cut back, 3 bases at V and 2 bases at J, with 9 bases in the middle. Per the germline V gene, CDR1 is SGHTA and CDR2 is FQGTGA. CDR3 nucleotide sequence: TGTGCCAGCAGCTTCTTTGCGGACACAGATACGCAGTATTTT. Translation gives CASSFFADTDTQYF.

V is TRBV6-5 and J is TRBJ1-5; 8 bases align to TRBD1. Trimming cost V 4 bases and J 5 bases; bases outside gene matches: 4. The germline V gene encodes CDR1 MNHEY and CDR2 SVGAGI. This CDR3 region has 14 residues. CDR3 in DNA: TGTGCCAGCAGTTTCAGGGGGCGCGATCAGCCCCAGCATTTT. Translated, it gives CASSFRGRDQPQHF.

The CDR3 sequence is CASSTTGKYGYTF. CDR3 in DNA: TGTGCCAGCAGTACTACAGGCAAATATGGCTACACCTTC. This sequence joins TRBV28 and TRBJ1-2; weak D call: TRBD1 (5 bases). The germline V gene encodes CDR1 MDHEN and CDR2 SYDVKM. This CDR3 is 13 amino acids long. The V end was cut by 5 bases, the J end by 5 bases, with 12 bases between.

This sequence joins TRBV7-9 and TRBJ2-3, with 7 bases fitting TRBD2. This CDR3 comprises 16 residues. The V gene end was trimmed by 7 bases and the J gene end by 0 bases; junction bases not matched to a gene: 10. The germline CDR1 and CDR2 sequences are SEHNR and FQNEAQ (reference sequence). In DNA, the CDR3 is TGTGCCAGCATTAGTTCGGGGGGTACTAGCACAGATACGCAGTATTTT. Translation: CASISSGGTSTDTQYF.

The chain joins TRBV5-1 to TRBJ1-1; 7 nucleotides match TRBD1. This CDR3 comprises 14 residues. The trim removed 0 bases at V and 8 bases at J, leaving 7 bases unmatched. Germline CDR1 is SGHRS and CDR2 is YFSETQ. The CDR3 DNA is TGCGCCAGCAGCTTGGAGGACAGGACGGGAGAAGCTTTCTTT. Protein: CASSLEDRTGEAFF.